These 6 T cell receptor beta chains originate from one sample sequenced in a study of T cell responses to AZD1222 COVID-19 vaccine. Using immunoSEQ multiplex PCR, the repertoire was profiled, and TCRdb retains in-frame clones only, with some absent. The data contain roughly 48,000 clones, about nine tenths of them singletons. This material consisted of peripheral blood, taken 28 days after the second AZD1222 dose. These TCRs come from an adult who received the AZD1222 COVID-19 vaccine.

The V gene is TRBV19, the J gene TRBJ1-1; D uncertain. Trimming took off 7 bases at V and 5 bases at J, with 11 bases between the two ends. The CDR3 extends over 12 amino acids. Germline values: CDR1 LNHDA, CDR2 SQIVND (reference sequence). CDR3 region: CASIRYDTEAFF. The CDR3 coding sequence is TGTGCCAGTATCAGGTATGATACTGAAGCTTTCTTT.

The chain couples TRBV6-5 to TRBJ2-3; D gene ambiguous. The V gene's germline CDR1 is MNHEY and CDR2 SVGAGI. Trimming stripped 0 bases from V and 5 bases from J, with 12 bases between. The CDR3 extends over 15 amino acids. CDR3 loop: CASSYSVPVGDTQYF. As DNA, the CDR3 is TGTGCCAGCAGTTACTCGGTCCCCGTTGGAGATACGCAGTATTTT.

This chain connects TRBV27 to TRBJ1-5; TRBD1 aligns across 10 bases. V was pared by 5 bases and J by 7 bases, with 8 bases of the junction left unmatched. The CDR3 spans 15 residues. Per germline, CDR1 MNHEY and CDR2 SMNVEV (reference sequence). CDR3 loop: CASSPWDRGGQPQHF. The CDR3 DNA reads as TGTGCCAGCAGTCCCTGGGACAGGGGAGGGCAGCCCCAGCATTTT.

V usage is TRBV18 and J usage is TRBJ2-7; the D gene is possibly TRBD1 (6 bases). The length of the CDR3 is 14 residues. The germline V gene has CDR1 KGHSH and CDR2 LQKENI. The V and J ends lost 3 bases and 5 bases respectively, with 14 bases between them. This CDR3 is CASSPVNREHEQYF. In nucleotides, the CDR3 is TGTGCCAGCTCACCTGTAAACAGGGAACACGAGCAGTACTTC.

The gene calls are TRBV29-1 and TRBJ2-7; TRBD1 agrees at 7 bases. This CDR3 contains 13 residues. Germline CDR1 reads SQVTM; CDR2 reads ANQGSEA. V dropped 8 bases and J dropped 0; count of bases not matched to a gene: 7. CDR3 sequence reads: CSSSEGASYEQYF. In DNA form, the CDR3 reads TGCAGCTCCTCAGAGGGGGCCTCCTACGAGCAGTACTTC.

V is TRBV19 and J is TRBJ2-1, with TRBD2 matching 13 bases. Trimming at V came to 6 bases and at J to 3 bases, leaving 2 bases not matched to a gene. This CDR3 spans 15 amino acids. CDR1 LNHDA and CDR2 SQIVND come from the germline V gene (reference sequence). The CDR3 here is CASRGTSGVYNEQFF. The CDR3 coding sequence is TGTGCCAGTAGGGGGACTAGCGGGGTCTACAATGAGCAGTTCTTC. Full variable domain (missing parts from reference TRBV19 and TRBJ2-1): DGGITQSPKYLFRKEGQNVTLSCEQNLNHDAMYWYRQDPGQGLRLIYYSQIVNDFQKGDIAEGYSVSREKKESFPLTVTSAQKNPTAFYLCASRGTSGVYNEQFFGPGTRLTVL.